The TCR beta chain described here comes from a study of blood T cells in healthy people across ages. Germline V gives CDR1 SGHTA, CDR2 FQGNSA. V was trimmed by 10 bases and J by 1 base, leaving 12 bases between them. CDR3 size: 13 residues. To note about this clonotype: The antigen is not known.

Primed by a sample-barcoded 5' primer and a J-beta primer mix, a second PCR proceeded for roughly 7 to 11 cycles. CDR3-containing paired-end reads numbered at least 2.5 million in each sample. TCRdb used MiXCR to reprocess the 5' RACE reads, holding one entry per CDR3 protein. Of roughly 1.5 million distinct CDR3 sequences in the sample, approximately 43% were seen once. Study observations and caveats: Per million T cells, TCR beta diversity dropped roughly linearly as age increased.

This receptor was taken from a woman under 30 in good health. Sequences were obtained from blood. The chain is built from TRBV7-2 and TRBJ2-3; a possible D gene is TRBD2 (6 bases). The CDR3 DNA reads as TGTGCCATCGGAGGGCCGGGCACAGATACGCAGTATTTT. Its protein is CAIGGPGTDTQYF.